The 15 T cell receptor beta chains below come from one sample, sequenced in a study of technical replicates of blood from a handful of donors. Here immunoSEQ multiplex PCR was the method, and the copy in TCRdb shows in-frame clones only, minus some. The repertoire holds some 82,000 clones, with approximately 97% as singletons. Sequenced material: T cells isolated from PBMCs. These receptors were collected from a human donor in good health.

The chain joins TRBV5-1 to TRBJ2-5; maybe TRBD1 (5 bases). This CDR3 is 15 amino acids long. The V end was cut by 0 bases, the J end by 5 bases, with 14 bases between. Germline V CDR1 and CDR2: SGHRS, YFSETQ. The CDR3 sequence is CASSLGGRMGETQYF. The CDR3 nucleotides are TGCGCCAGCAGCTTGGGGGGCAGGATGGGGGAGACCCAGTACTTC.

This rearrangement joins TRBV19 to TRBJ1-5; TRBD1 aligns across 7 bases. The CDR3 sequence is 16 residues long. Germline V gene lookup returns CDR1 LNHDA and CDR2 SQIVND (reference sequence). Germline trimming cut 10 bases from V and 4 bases from J; bases unmatched to any gene: 16. CDR3 amino acids: CATNGQADIPNQPQHF. CDR3 DNA sequence: TGTGCCACCAATGGACAGGCGGATATCCCAAATCAGCCCCAGCATTTT.

The V gene is TRBV7-3, the J gene TRBJ1-2; 7 nucleotides match TRBD1. Germline values: CDR1 SGHTA, CDR2 FQGTGA. This CDR3 region has 15 residues. The V segment lost 3 bases and the J segment 4 bases; nucleotides outside the gene matches: 8. CDR3 bases: TGTGCCAGCAGCTTGTCTTCTCCAGGGGGCTATGGCTACACCTTC. It is translated as CASSLSSPGGYGYTF. The full variable domain, its missing parts supplied by reference TRBV7-3 and TRBJ1-2, is GAGVSQTPSNKVTEKGKYVELRCDPISGHTALYWYRQSLGQGPEFLIYFQGTGAADDSGLPNDRFFAVRPEGSVSTLKIQRTERGDSAVYLCASSLSSPGGYGYTFGSGTRLTVV.

This clone was seen once. The chain uses TRBV7-9 and TRBJ2-1, with 7 bases that match TRBD1. CDR1 and CDR2 (germline): SEHNR, FQNEAQ (reference sequence). The CDR3 length is 13 residues. The ends lost 5 bases at V and 9 bases at J; junction bases unmatched: 7. CDR3 amino acids: CASSIDRAGEQFF. CDR3 nucleotide sequence: TGTGCCAGCAGCATAGACAGGGCAGGTGAGCAGTTCTTC.

The chain links TRBV6-5 to TRBJ2-7, with D maybe TRBD1 (6 bases). The CDR3 is 15 amino acids. Per germline, CDR1 MNHEY and CDR2 SVGAGI. V was trimmed by 10 bases and J by 6 bases, leaving 25 bases between them. The CDR3 loop is CATLGTDRNRAEQYF. The CDR3 coding sequence is TGTGCCACCCTAGGCACCGACAGGAATAGGGCCGAGCAGTACTTC.

The chain links TRBV18 to TRBJ1-2; possibly TRBD1 for D (6 bases). Germline CDR1 is KGHSH and CDR2 is LQKENI. This CDR3 spans 13 amino acids. Trimming removed 7 bases from V and 4 bases from J, with 13 bases in between. The CDR3 protein is CASFGRGTYGYTF. The CDR3, as DNA: TGTGCCAGCTTCGGCAGGGGCACCTATGGCTACACCTTC.

This clone was found once. J is TRBJ2-5 and V is TRBV5-1; tentative D call: TRBD2 (6 bases). There are 14 residues in the CDR3. Germline CDR1 reads SGHRS; CDR2 reads YFSETQ. The germline V and J ends were trimmed by 0 bases and 7 bases, with 13 bases remaining between them. The CDR3 reads CASSLVRDSRTQYF. The DNA of the CDR3 is TGCGCCAGCAGCTTGGTAAGGGACTCTCGGACCCAGTACTTC.

This clone was seen once. This chain links TRBV6-5 with TRBJ1-2; D is undetermined. V was cut by 2 bases and J by 3 bases, with 10 bases left in between. The CDR3 covers 14 residues. Germline V CDR1 and CDR2: MNHEY, SVGAGI. The CDR3 coding sequence is TGTGCCAGCAGTTACAGGAGGGAGGACTATGGCTACACCTTC. This sequence encodes CASSYRREDYGYTF.

The chain combines TRBV28 with TRBJ1-5; D is unclear. Trimming left V 6 bases short and J 4 bases short, with 10 bases between. The CDR3 is 13 residues long. The V gene's germline CDR1 is MDHEN and CDR2 SYDVKM. CDR3 protein: CASSPEANQPQHF. Here the CDR3 DNA reads TGTGCCAGCAGCCCCGAAGCTAATCAGCCCCAGCATTTT.

V usage is TRBV6-5 and J usage is TRBJ1-6, with 11 nucleotides matching TRBD1. CDR1 MNHEY and CDR2 SVGAGI come from the germline V gene. V was clipped by 0 bases and J by 10 bases; unmatched bases: 5. The length of the CDR3 is 16 residues. The CDR3 DNA sequence: TGTGCCAGCAGTTACTCAACGGGACAGGGGGTCTCACCCCTCCACTTT. Its translation: CASSYSTGQGVSPLHF.

The chain employs TRBV5-4 and TRBJ2-1, with 9 nucleotides matching TRBD2. The CDR3 is 16 amino acids. With 5 bases clipped from V and 0 bases from J, the junction kept 6 bases outside the gene matches. Germline CDR1 and CDR2: SGHNT and YYREEE (reference sequence). The CDR3 sequence: CASSYRLAASYNEQFF. The CDR3, as DNA: TGTGCCAGCAGTTACAGACTAGCGGCCTCCTACAATGAGCAGTTCTTC.

The chain carries TRBV28 and TRBJ2-1, with D unclear. Trimming removed 5 bases from V and 1 base from J, with 15 bases in between. CDR1 is MDHEN, CDR2 SYDVKM, per germline. This CDR3 region has 16 residues. CDR3 loop: CASSASPKKSYNEQFF. The CDR3 coding sequence is TGTGCCAGCAGTGCCTCTCCTAAAAAGTCCTACAATGAGCAGTTCTTC.

V and J are TRBV19 and TRBJ1-5, with a weak D call TRBD1 (5 bases). This CDR3 contains 17 residues. V lost 6 bases, J lost 5 bases, and 23 bases lay in between. The V gene's germline CDR1 is LNHDA and CDR2 SQIVND (reference sequence). CDR3 coding DNA: TGTGCCAGTAGATTGGGTCAGGACATTCACCTACATCAGCCCCAGCATTTT. Its protein is CASRLGQDIHLHQPQHF.

Written as DNA, the CDR3 is TGTGCCAGCAGTTCTCAGCGGGAGTCTCTTGATACGCAGTATTTT. It specifies CASSSQRESLDTQYF. The chain couples TRBV28 to TRBJ2-3, with 8 bases that match TRBD2. Germline V gene lookup returns CDR1 MDHEN and CDR2 SYDVKM. The CDR3 is made up of 15 amino acids. Trimming removed 4 bases from V and 6 bases from J; junction bases left unmatched: 9.

This clone is a singleton in its sample. V and J are TRBV28 and TRBJ2-7; weak D call: TRBD1 (6 bases). The CDR3 spans 14 residues. V gave up 5 bases and J gave up 2 bases, with 13 bases separating them. Germline lookup yields CDR1 MDHEN and CDR2 SYDVKM. The CDR3 loop is CASSTRTATYEQYF. The CDR3 nucleotides read TGTGCCAGCAGTACGCGGACAGCCACCTACGAGCAGTACTTC.